What follows are 27 T cell receptor beta chains derived from one specimen sequenced in a study of blood T cell repertoires in COVID-19 (dated by TCRdb to the early 2020s). Library prep was done by the immunoSEQ multiplex PCR assay. TCRdb re-hosts the immuneACCESS table, in-frame sequences only. Its copies lack some clones; in the studies checked, an unresolved V gene accounts for under half of them, and the cause for the rest is not known. A total of some 140,000 clones appear in this sample, 70% to 80% of them only once. The biggest ten clones account for around 5% of the sample. Sequencing was performed on peripheral blood. Source of these receptors: a woman in her 70s with COVID-19, enrolled during active disease.

The chain carries TRBV11-2 and TRBJ2-2; 8 positions match TRBD1. The V gene end was trimmed by 4 bases and the J gene end by 5 bases; junction bases not matched to a gene: 3. This CDR3 has 14 amino acids. Germline-derived CDR1 and CDR2 are SGHAT and FQNNGV. The CDR3 sequence: CASSSGTGTGELFF. The CDR3 bases are TGTGCCAGCAGCTCCGGGACAGGTACCGGGGAGCTGTTTTTT.

The chain joins TRBV10-3 to TRBJ1-3; no reliable D call. The CDR3 loop spans 13 amino acids. In germline, CDR1 is ENHRY, CDR2 SYGVKD. The V and J ends lost 4 bases and 0 bases respectively, with 4 bases between them. In DNA, the CDR3 is TGTGCCATCAGTGCCGGCTCTGGAAACACCATATATTTT. Protein product: CAISAGSGNTIYF.

The CDR3, as DNA: TGTGCCACCAGGGGAGTGGTCAGGGGCTCCTACGAGCAGTACTTC. This codes for CATRGVVRGSYEQYF. The V call is TRBV28, the J call TRBJ2-7, with D possibly TRBD1 on 6 matching bases. The CDR3 length is 15 residues. The germline CDR1 and CDR2 sequences are MDHEN and SYDVKM. V was clipped by 10 bases and J by 0 bases, with 19 bases between them.

The V call is TRBV5-8, the J call TRBJ2-3; TRBD2 matches at 8 bases. The length of the CDR3 is 16 residues. Trimming cost V 4 bases and J 2 bases; bases outside gene matches: 9. Germline V gives CDR1 SGHTS, CDR2 YDEGEE. The CDR3 sequence is CASSALAGGFTDTQYF. The CDR3 DNA follows: TGTGCCAGCAGCGCGTTGGCGGGGGGTTTCACAGATACGCAGTATTTT.

The chain uses TRBV7-3 and TRBJ2-1, with TRBD2 matching 9 bases. The CDR3 runs to 15 residues. The J segment lost 7 bases and the V segment lost 3 bases, leaving 7 bases of the junction unmatched. The germline gives CDR1 SGHTA, CDR2 FQGTGA. Written as DNA, the CDR3 is TGTGCCAGCAGCTTGGGTGCTAGCGGGGCGAATGAGCAGTTCTTC. This sequence encodes CASSLGASGANEQFF.

The sample holds many counts of this clone. V usage is TRBV19 and J usage is TRBJ1-2, with 10 nucleotides matching TRBD1. CDR3 length: 18 residues. J gave up 8 bases and V 3 bases, and 18 bases lay outside the gene matches. Germline CDR1 LNHDA, CDR2 SQIVND (reference sequence). CDR3: CASSMGYPRDRGFGGYTF. The DNA of the CDR3 is TGTGCCAGTAGTATGGGCTACCCTCGGGACAGGGGATTTGGAGGCTACACCTTC.

A few counts support this clone. The chain combines TRBV9 with TRBJ2-3, with TRBD1 matching over 8 bases. This CDR3 spans 15 amino acids. V shed 8 bases, J shed 2 bases, and the junction held 10 bases outside the gene matches. CDR1 and CDR2 (germline): SGDLS, YYNGEE. The CDR3: CASSGGVGFTDTQYF. CDR3 DNA sequence: TGTGCCAGTTCAGGGGGCGTAGGATTCACAGATACGCAGTATTTT.

This chain joins TRBV4-1 and TRBJ1-2; D is unclear. V lost 3 bases and J 4 bases, leaving 12 bases between the germline ends. The germline gives CDR1 MGHRA, CDR2 YSYEKL. The CDR3 covers 14 residues. CDR3 sequence (DNA): TGCGCCAGCAGCCAGAACGGGATGACCTATGGCTACACCTTC. Protein product: CASSQNGMTYGYTF.

The chain carries TRBV4-3 and TRBJ1-1, with 9 bases lining up with TRBD1. CDR3 size: 16 residues. Germline V CDR1 and CDR2: LGHNA, YSLEER. Losses at the gene ends were 0 bases for V and 6 bases for J; bases not matched to a gene: 8. This CDR3 is CASSQEPPDRGAEAFF. DNA of the CDR3: TGCGCCAGCAGCCAAGAACCCCCGGACAGGGGCGCTGAAGCTTTCTTT.

This clone was counted only a few times. The J gene is TRBJ1-1, the V gene TRBV19; possibly TRBD1 for D (5 bases). Trimming pared 6 bases from V and 2 bases from J, leaving 16 bases between. Germline lookup yields CDR1 LNHDA and CDR2 SQIVND (reference sequence). This CDR3 spans 15 amino acids. The CDR3 DNA reads TGTGCCAGTAGCCAGCGGGGACGGGGAAACACTGAAGCTTTCTTT. This gives the protein CASSQRGRGNTEAFF.

The CDR3 here is CSVETQGDTEAFF. The CDR3 bases are TGCAGCGTTGAAACCCAGGGGGACACTGAAGCTTTCTTT. The genes are TRBV29-1 and TRBJ1-1; 7 positions agree with TRBD1. The CDR3 contains 13 residues. V shed 2 bases, J shed 3 bases, and the junction held 3 bases outside the gene matches. Germline CDR1 and CDR2: SQVTM and ANQGSEA.

V is TRBV18 and J is TRBJ1-5, with 9 bases aligning to TRBD1. The ends lost 6 bases at V and 4 bases at J; junction bases unmatched: 1. The CDR3 contains 13 residues. Looked up from germline, CDR1 is KGHSH and CDR2 is LQKENI. The CDR3 DNA reads as TGTGCCAGCTCCGGACAGGGGAATCAGCCCCAGCATTTT. Its translation: CASSGQGNQPQHF.

The J gene is TRBJ1-1, the V gene TRBV28, with D possibly matching TRBD1 (6 bases). The CDR3 is 14 residues long. V dropped 5 bases and J dropped 6 bases, with 16 bases sitting between them. CDR1 MDHEN and CDR2 SYDVKM come from the germline V gene. CDR3 amino acids: CASSISQGRAEAFF. Here the CDR3 DNA reads TGTGCCAGCAGTATATCACAGGGTCGAGCTGAAGCTTTCTTT.

This clone was found a few times. The genes are TRBV25-1 and TRBJ1-3; D is ambiguous. V lost 2 bases, J lost 3 bases, and 5 bases lay in between. Germline CDR1 and CDR2: MGHDK and SYGVNS. The CDR3 sequence is 13 residues long. The CDR3 loop is CASSEPGGNTIYF. The CDR3 bases are TGTGCCAGCAGTGAACCCGGTGGAAACACCATATATTTT. Complete variable domain (other parts from reference TRBV25-1 and TRBJ1-3): EADIYQTPRYLVIGTGKKITLECSQTMGHDKMYWYQQDPGMELHLIHYSYGVNSTEKGDLSSESTVSRIRTEHFPLTLESARPSHTSQYLCASSEPGGNTIYFGEGSWLTVV.

There are a few counts of this clone. The chain links TRBV29-1 to TRBJ1-1; 8 bases match TRBD1. The germline V gene encodes CDR1 SQVTM and CDR2 ANQGSEA. The CDR3 totals 13 residues. Trimming cost V 5 bases and J 0 bases; bases outside gene matches: 2. CDR3 bases: TGCAGCGTTAACAGGGGGATGAACACTGAAGCTTTCTTT. Translating it yields CSVNRGMNTEAFF.

This chain links TRBV28 with TRBJ1-2; D uncertain. This CDR3 comprises 14 residues. Trimming removed 5 bases from V and 0 bases from J, with 10 bases in between. Per the germline V gene, CDR1 is MDHEN and CDR2 is SYDVKM. DNA for the CDR3: TGTGCCAGCAGTGGAGAGCCAGCTAACTATGGCTACACCTTC. Protein: CASSGEPANYGYTF.

V gene TRBV9 combines with J gene TRBJ1-3, with 11 bases that match TRBD1. Germline loops: CDR1 SGDLS, CDR2 YYNGEE. V shed 2 bases, J shed 8 bases, and the junction held 3 bases outside the gene matches. The CDR3 covers 14 residues. The CDR3 loop reads CASSVAGQGDTIYF. In DNA, the CDR3 is TGTGCCAGCAGCGTCGCGGGACAGGGGGACACCATATATTTT.

V usage is TRBV27 and J usage is TRBJ2-2, with D maybe TRBD2 (5 bases). The CDR3 covers 13 residues. Per the germline V gene, CDR1 is MNHEY and CDR2 is SMNVEV (reference sequence). Trimming shortened V by 9 bases and J by 0 bases, and 8 bases separated the two germline ends. Here the CDR3 reads CASLDSNTGELFF. The CDR3 DNA follows: TGTGCCAGTTTGGACTCGAACACCGGGGAGCTGTTTTTT.

The CDR3 is CASSPGQYNEQFF. The DNA for the CDR3 is TGTGCCAGCAGCCCGGGACAATACAATGAGCAGTTCTTC. The chain joins TRBV7-9 to TRBJ2-1, with D tentatively TRBD1 (6 bases). In germline, CDR1 is SEHNR, CDR2 FQNEAQ (reference sequence). V shed 5 bases and J shed 4 bases, with 9 bases lying between them. The CDR3 sequence is 13 residues long.

This chain links TRBV3-1 (or the pseudogene TRBV3-2) with TRBJ2-3, with D maybe TRBD2 (6 bases). There are 15 residues in the CDR3. Germline V gene sequence: CDR1 LGHDT, CDR2 YNNKEL (reference sequence). V was shortened by 7 bases and J by 0 bases, with 14 bases between the two germline ends. CDR3 sequence (DNA): TGTGCCAGCACGGCGCGGGGCCGGAGCACAGATACGCAGTATTTT. Its protein is CASTARGRSTDTQYF.

This chain uses TRBV12-3 or TRBV12-4 with TRBJ1-2; D unclear. The CDR3 consists of 11 residues. Trimming shortened V by 1 base and J by 7 bases, and 4 bases separated the two germline ends. The chain's CDR3 is CASSLGRGYTF. The CDR3 bases are TGTGCCAGCAGTTTAGGTCGTGGCTACACCTTC.

The CDR3 sequence is CAWIGQGDNQPQHF. Here the CDR3 DNA reads TGTGCCTGGATTGGGCAGGGGGACAATCAGCCCCAGCATTTT. The rearrangement uses TRBV30 and TRBJ1-5; 7 bases match TRBD1. This CDR3 is built from 14 residues. Losses at the gene ends were 4 bases for V and 3 bases for J; bases not matched to a gene: 6. The germline V gene has CDR1 GTSNPN and CDR2 SVGIG (reference sequence).

The table lists this clone with a count of one. This chain links TRBV6-1 with TRBJ1-1, with 10 bases fitting TRBD1. Germline CDR1 MNHNS, CDR2 SASEGT. CDR3 length equals 14 residues. V lost 3 bases, J lost 3 bases, and 1 base stayed unmatched. The DNA for the CDR3 is TGTGCCAGCAGTGACGGGACAGGGGACACTGAAGCTTTCTTT. This translates into CASSDGTGDTEAFF.

The chain combines TRBV2 with TRBJ2-7, with D possibly TRBD1 on 5 matching bases. Germline CDR1 SNHLY, CDR2 FYNNEI. The ends were cut back, 3 bases at V and 2 bases at J, with 14 bases in the middle. CDR3 length: 15 amino acids. The CDR3, as DNA: TGTGCCAGCAGTGATGGGGCTCGAGGCCCCTACGAGCAGTACTTC. It is translated as CASSDGARGPYEQYF.

The J gene is TRBJ1-1, the V gene TRBV5-6, with a tentative D call TRBD1 (5 bases). Per the germline V gene, CDR1 is SGHDT and CDR2 is YYEEEE. V lost 4 bases, J lost 11 bases, and 18 bases lay in between. The CDR3 spans 13 residues. In DNA, the CDR3 is TGTGCCAGCAGCCCGGGGCGGAGGGAGGTGGCTTTCTTT. Translation gives CASSPGRREVAFF.

The chain employs TRBV5-1 and TRBJ2-3, with D unresolved. This CDR3 is built from 16 residues. The germline V and J ends were trimmed by 5 bases and 0 bases, with 16 bases remaining between them. Per the germline V gene, CDR1 is SGHRS and CDR2 is YFSETQ. The CDR3 is CASSGQKQISTDTQYF. The CDR3, as DNA: TGCGCCAGCAGTGGTCAGAAACAGATTAGCACAGATACGCAGTATTTT.

The chain carries TRBV5-1 and TRBJ2-5; 8 nucleotides agree with TRBD1. Germline V gene sequence: CDR1 SGHRS, CDR2 YFSETQ. The CDR3 is made up of 16 amino acids. The J segment lost 0 bases and the V segment lost 4 bases, leaving 8 bases of the junction unmatched. This CDR3 is CASSTGTGANQETQYF. The CDR3 nucleotides are TGCGCCAGCAGCACGGGGACAGGAGCGAACCAAGAGACCCAGTACTTC.